The 29 T cell receptor beta chains reported below all come from one sample, sequenced in a study of blood T cell repertoires in COVID-19. Repertoires were generated with immunoSEQ multiplex PCR, while TCRdb's copy carries only in-frame clones and drops some. The sample includes some 42,000 clones, 88% of them seen just once. Source material: peripheral blood. These TCRs come from a human donor in a cohort sampled during active COVID-19.

The chain couples TRBV3-1 (or the pseudogene TRBV3-2) to TRBJ1-6; D remains unclear. The CDR3 sequence is 12 residues long. Trimming pared 3 bases from V and 13 bases from J, leaving 10 bases between. Germline assignment: CDR1 LGHDT and CDR2 YNNKEL (reference sequence). CDR3 sequence (DNA): TGTGCCAGCAGCCACGGAGGCGCGCCCCTCCACTTT. Its protein product is CASSHGGAPLHF.

The chain joins TRBV7-2 to TRBJ1-3, with D uncertain. Per the germline V gene, CDR1 is SGHTA and CDR2 is FQGNSA. Trimming took off 2 bases at V and 0 bases at J, with 8 bases between the two ends. The CDR3 runs 15 residues. CDR3 region: CASSLSVFSGNTIYF. The DNA of the CDR3 is TGTGCCAGCAGCTTATCGGTTTTCTCTGGAAACACCATATATTTT.

Here the CDR3 DNA reads TGTGCCAGTAGTATACCAGGAAACACCATATATTTT. It specifies CASSIPGNTIYF. The rearrangement joins TRBV19 to TRBJ1-3, with no clear D. Between the trimmed V and J ends, which lost 2 bases and 4 bases, there was a span of 3 bases. Germline V gene lookup returns CDR1 LNHDA and CDR2 SQIVND (reference sequence). The CDR3 totals 12 residues.

This chain joins TRBV7-9 and TRBJ2-7, with 9 positions matching TRBD2. Germline lookup yields CDR1 SEHNR and CDR2 FQNEAQ (reference sequence). V shed 2 bases, J shed 4 bases, and the junction held 0 bases outside the gene matches. This CDR3 has 13 amino acids. The CDR3 sequence is CASSLSGGYEQYF. CDR3 sequence (DNA): TGTGCCAGCAGCTTAAGCGGGGGGTACGAGCAGTACTTC.

V usage is TRBV15 and J usage is TRBJ2-4, with a weak D call TRBD1 (6 bases). Trimming took 0 bases from V and 9 from J, leaving 12 bases between them. This CDR3 contains 14 residues. Germline values: CDR1 LNHNV, CDR2 YYDKDF (reference sequence). The CDR3 nucleotides are TGTGCCACCAGCAGAGATGCAGGGGACGGCATTCAGTACTTC. Protein product: CATSRDAGDGIQYF.

A few counts support this clone. V is TRBV10-1 and J is TRBJ2-5; perhaps TRBD1 as D (6 bases). CDR3 length equals 13 residues. Per the germline V gene, CDR1 is WNHNN and CDR2 is SYGVQD (reference sequence). Trimming took 5 bases from V and 3 from J, leaving 10 bases between them. Written as DNA, the CDR3 is TGCGCCAGCAGTCGCCAGGGGAAAGAGACCCAGTACTTC. Translated, it gives CASSRQGKETQYF.

V and J are TRBV2 and TRBJ2-3; D possibly corresponds to TRBD1 (5 bases). The CDR3 runs to 15 residues. Per germline, CDR1 SNHLY and CDR2 FYNNEI. V lost 4 bases and J lost 2, with 13 bases in between. The CDR3 reads CASSGVGAPTDTQYF. Here the CDR3 DNA reads TGTGCCAGCAGTGGGGTAGGGGCACCCACAGATACGCAGTATTTT.

V and J are TRBV9 and TRBJ1-4, with unresolved D. V shed 0 bases and J shed 6 bases, with 9 bases lying between them. The CDR3 runs to 14 residues. Germline CDR1 reads SGDLS; CDR2 reads YYNGEE. This CDR3 is CASSVDSGYEKLFF. Written as DNA, the CDR3 is TGTGCCAGCAGCGTAGACAGCGGGTATGAAAAACTGTTTTTT.

The chain uses TRBV6-6 and TRBJ1-6, with 11 bases lining up with TRBD1. Germline lookup yields CDR1 MNHNY and CDR2 SVGAGI (reference sequence). The J segment lost 10 bases and the V segment lost 6 bases, leaving 8 bases of the junction unmatched. The CDR3 runs 15 residues. The CDR3 DNA is TGTGCCAGCAGCCAGAGGACAGGGGGCGAATCACCCCTCCACTTT. It translates to CASSQRTGGESPLHF.

The V and J genes are TRBV2 and TRBJ1-2; D is unclear. Germline CDR1 reads SNHLY; CDR2 reads FYNNEI. The germline V and J ends were trimmed by 1 base and 3 bases, with 9 bases remaining between them. The CDR3 covers 14 residues. The CDR3 sequence is CASSEDRGHYGYTF. In DNA, the CDR3 is TGTGCCAGCAGTGAAGACCGAGGTCACTATGGCTACACCTTC. Based on the CDR3 plus reference TRBV2 and TRBJ1-2, the full variable domain is EPEVTQTPSHQVTQMGQEVILRCVPISNHLYFYWYRQILGQKVEFLVSFYNNEISEKSEIFDDQFSVERPDGSNFTLKIRSTKLEDSAMYFCASSEDRGHYGYTFGSGTRLTVV.

The rearrangement uses TRBV27 and TRBJ2-3; D gene uncertain. CDR3 length equals 14 residues. Trimming removed 4 bases from V and 0 bases from J, with 8 bases in between. CDR1 and CDR2 (germline): MNHEY, SMNVEV (reference sequence). The CDR3 region has the DNA TGTGCCAGCAGTTGGTCGGGTAGCACAGATACGCAGTATTTT. It translates to CASSWSGSTDTQYF.

The sample holds a few counts of this clone. This chain connects TRBV4-3 to TRBJ1-1; no clear D. Germline V gene sequence: CDR1 LGHNA, CDR2 YSLEER. The V gene lost 1 base and the J gene lost 2 bases, with 8 bases spanning the gap. The CDR3 runs 14 residues. The CDR3 DNA is TGCGCCAGCAGCCAAGGTCAGACTAACACTGAAGCTTTCTTT. This codes for CASSQGQTNTEAFF.

The chain employs TRBV6-5 and TRBJ1-1; perhaps TRBD1 as D (5 bases). The CDR3 consists of 14 residues. Looked up from germline, CDR1 is MNHEY and CDR2 is SVGAGI. Deletions cut 4 bases from V and 4 bases from J, with 13 bases between. The CDR3 loop reads CASSLTESLTEAFF. DNA for the CDR3: TGTGCCAGCAGTTTGACAGAAAGCCTCACTGAAGCTTTCTTT.

V is TRBV9 and J is TRBJ2-7; no clear D gene. The V end lost 2 bases, the J end lost 6 bases, and 18 bases lay between the germline ends. This CDR3 region has 15 residues. Germline V lookup: CDR1 SGDLS, CDR2 YYNGEE. The CDR3 nucleotides are TGTGCCAGCAGCGTCTATCCTTCAGCGCCCTCCGAGCAGTACTTC. It codes for CASSVYPSAPSEQYF.

This chain connects TRBV6-6 to TRBJ2-5; 14 bases fit TRBD2. V shed 1 base, J shed 4 bases, and the junction held 2 bases outside the gene matches. The CDR3 sequence is 16 residues long. The germline V gene encodes CDR1 MNHNY and CDR2 SVGAGI (reference sequence). The CDR3: CASSYFGTSGGETQYF. CDR3 DNA: TGTGCCAGCAGTTACTTCGGGACTAGCGGGGGAGAGACCCAGTACTTC.

This clone has a single count. This chain links TRBV6-1 with TRBJ2-1; 9 positions match TRBD2. Trimming at V came to 3 bases and at J to 0 bases, leaving 0 bases not matched to a gene. The CDR3 loop spans 15 amino acids. Looked up from germline, CDR1 is MNHNS and CDR2 is SASEGT. CDR3 sequence (DNA): TGTGCCAGCAGTGAGCGGGGGGGCTCCTACAATGAGCAGTTCTTC. Its protein is CASSERGGSYNEQFF.

The chain carries TRBV2 and TRBJ2-2, with a weak D call TRBD2 (6 bases). The germline V gene has CDR1 SNHLY and CDR2 FYNNEI. The CDR3 loop spans 14 amino acids. The V and J ends lost 5 bases and 8 bases respectively, with 15 bases between them. The CDR3 sequence: CASSRDFRSGELFF. In DNA form, the CDR3 reads TGTGCCAGCAGTAGGGACTTCCGCTCGGGGGAGCTGTTTTTT.

V usage is TRBV7-2 and J usage is TRBJ1-5, with D uncertain. The CDR3 sequence is 16 residues long. Germline V lookup: CDR1 SGHTA, CDR2 FQGNSA. With 4 bases removed from V and 0 bases from J, the gap between germline ends came to 13 bases. CDR3 in amino acids: CASSSSGFYSNQPQHF. The CDR3, as DNA: TGTGCCAGCAGCTCTAGTGGGTTTTATAGCAATCAGCCCCAGCATTTT.

This sequence joins TRBV28 and TRBJ2-3; 13 bases map to TRBD2. CDR1 is MDHEN and CDR2 is SYDVKM in the germline V gene. The length of the CDR3 is 16 residues. After removal of 9 bases from V and 2 bases from J, the junction contained 8 bases not matched to a gene. In DNA form, the CDR3 reads TGTGCCAGTCGCGGGGGACTAGCGGGAATCACAGATACGCAGTATTTT. Amino acids: CASRGGLAGITDTQYF.

The chain links TRBV29-1 to TRBJ2-1, with D tentatively TRBD2 (5 bases). The length of the CDR3 is 11 residues. V lost 3 bases, J lost 7 bases, and 7 bases lay in between. In germline, CDR1 is SQVTM, CDR2 ANQGSEA. Here the CDR3 reads CSVDRGNEQFF. Written as DNA, the CDR3 is TGCAGCGTTGATCGAGGGAATGAGCAGTTCTTC.

The chain couples TRBV5-1 to TRBJ2-1, with 10 positions matching TRBD2. Germline V gives CDR1 SGHRS, CDR2 YFSETQ. The ends lost 4 bases at V and 6 bases at J; junction bases unmatched: 7. This CDR3 has 15 residues. The CDR3 here is CASSPWTSGSNEQFF. The CDR3 nucleotides are TGCGCCAGCAGCCCCTGGACTAGCGGATCCAATGAGCAGTTCTTC.

J is TRBJ1-4 and V is TRBV2; TRBD1 might be the D (6 bases). Per the germline V gene, CDR1 is SNHLY and CDR2 is FYNNEI. The germline V and J ends were trimmed by 6 bases and 7 bases, with 9 bases remaining between them. The CDR3 extends over 12 amino acids. CDR3 DNA sequence: TGTGCCAGCAGCCGGGACACTGAAAAACTGTTTTTT. Protein sequence: CASSRDTEKLFF. The full variable domain, completed using reference TRBV2 and TRBJ1-4, is EPEVTQTPSHQVTQMGQEVILRCVPISNHLYFYWYRQILGQKVEFLVSFYNNEISEKSEIFDDQFSVERPDGSNFTLKIRSTKLEDSAMYFCASSRDTEKLFFGSGTQLSVL.

This clone was seen a handful of times. This chain uses TRBV7-9 with TRBJ2-5, with 11 bases fitting TRBD2. CDR1 and CDR2 from the germline V gene are SEHNR and FQNEAQ (reference sequence). There are 16 residues in the CDR3. V lost 1 base to trimming and J lost 0 bases; unmatched junction nucleotides: 1. The CDR3 loop reads CASSLVGLADQETQYF. CDR3 DNA sequence: TGTGCCAGCAGCTTAGTGGGACTAGCGGACCAAGAGACCCAGTACTTC. Combining the CDR3 with reference TRBV7-9 and TRBJ2-5 gives the whole variable domain DTGVSQNPRHKITKRGQNVTFRCDPISEHNRLYWYRQTLGQGPEFLTYFQNEAQLEKSRLLSDRFSAERPKGSFSTLEIQRTEQGDSAMYLCASSLVGLADQETQYFGPGTRLLVL.

This clone was seen only a few times. V gene TRBV3-1 (or the pseudogene TRBV3-2) combines with J gene TRBJ2-5; weak D call: TRBD2 (5 bases). CDR3 length equals 17 residues. V lost 4 bases and J 2 bases, leaving 20 bases between the germline ends. CDR1 is LGHDT, CDR2 YNNKEL, per germline (reference sequence). CDR3 nucleotides: TGTGCCAGCAGCCGTTCACGGGGAGAAAAGTTGCAAGAGACCCAGTACTTC. Translated, it gives CASSRSRGEKLQETQYF.

The chain has TRBV28 and TRBJ1-2, with D unclear. Trimming removed 3 bases at V and 3 bases at J, with 5 bases between. The CDR3 runs 12 residues. Germline V CDR1 and CDR2: MDHEN, SYDVKM. The CDR3 DNA reads as TGTGCCAGCAGTTTGAGGGACTATGGCTACACCTTC. Amino acid sequence: CASSLRDYGYTF.

The chain combines TRBV7-9 with TRBJ2-7, with 8 positions matching TRBD2. CDR1 is SEHNR and CDR2 is FQNEAQ in the germline V gene (reference sequence). This CDR3 has 15 residues. Trimming cost V 5 bases and J 0 bases; bases outside gene matches: 6. The CDR3 is CASSPTSGLSYEQYF. As DNA, the CDR3 is TGTGCCAGCAGCCCAACTAGCGGCCTCTCCTACGAGCAGTACTTC.

The chain uses TRBV27 and TRBJ2-3; 10 bases align to TRBD2. The V gene's germline CDR1 is MNHEY and CDR2 SMNVEV (reference sequence). The CDR3 totals 16 residues. V lost 5 bases to trimming and J lost 3 bases; unmatched junction nucleotides: 8. Written as DNA, the CDR3 is TGTGCCAGCAGTCACCCAGCGGGGGGGCGTACAGATACGCAGTATTTT. The encoded protein is CASSHPAGGRTDTQYF.

This clone appeared a few times. The chain is built from TRBV5-6 and TRBJ1-1, with 8 bases lining up with TRBD1. V lost 7 bases, J lost 0 bases, and 2 bases stayed unmatched. CDR1 is SGHDT, CDR2 YYEEEE, per germline. The CDR3 is 13 amino acids. CDR3 coding DNA: TGTGCCAGCGACAGGGGAGTGAACACTGAAGCTTTCTTT. This sequence encodes CASDRGVNTEAFF.

CDR3 sequence reads: CASSRQGKYTDTQYF. CDR3 DNA sequence: TGTGCCAGCAGCCGACAGGGAAAGTACACAGATACGCAGTATTTT. V usage is TRBV5-4 and J usage is TRBJ2-3, with 7 bases aligning to TRBD1. V was pared by 4 bases and J by 2 bases, with 7 bases of the junction left unmatched. The CDR3 spans 15 residues. Germline V CDR1 and CDR2: SGHNT, YYREEE (reference sequence).